The entry below gives a single T cell receptor (beta chain) sequence along with its context. The antigen remains unidentified. These data are taken from a study of T cells in localized non-small cell lung cancer. Study-level findings and limits: A higher density of T cells in blood coincided with extended overall survival. Compared with tumor, uninvolved adjacent lung displayed greater T cell clonality, ranking highest overall.

Germline CDR1 and CDR2: WNHNN and SYGVQD (reference sequence). V dropped 5 bases and J dropped 0; count of bases not matched to a gene: 9. The CDR3 length is 16 residues. The repertoire was sequenced with immunoSEQ multiplex PCR; TCRdb's copy has only in-frame clones and lacks some. Of around 20,000 clones listed, more than 70% are singletons. The clonotype originates from a woman between 40 and 69 years old with stage II squamous cell lung carcinoma. The chain uses TRBV10-1 and TRBJ2-7; 8 bases are shared with TRBD1. The sample in question was PBMCs, obtained before any cancer treatment. The CDR3 DNA reads TGCGCCAGCAGTCAGAGGGCAGGGGGCGCCTCCTACGAGCAGTACTTC. Residues: CASSQRAGGASYEQYF.